By frequency in the sample, the clone carrying this T cell receptor beta chain is large (0.1 to 1%). The antigen remains undetermined. Adaptor-ligated barcode primers were used to amplify TRBV12-4/TRBJ1-2 clonotypes. TCRdb used MiXCR to reprocess the multiplex PCR reads, holding one entry per CDR3 protein. The data hold roughly 240 distinct CDR3 sequences, with roughly 7% observed a single time. With V trimmed by 7 bases and J by 3 bases, 17 bases remained unmatched. This CDR3 comprises 17 residues. Study-wide findings and caveats: Tumor-infiltrating Treg TCR alpha and beta sequences overlapped most with tumor naive CD4+ T cells, then blood naive.

The chain has TRBV12-3 or TRBV12-4 and TRBJ1-2; 7 nucleotides align to TRBD1. The sequenced material came from naive CD4+ T cells sorted from blood. Subset: naive CD4+ T cells, CD4+CD45RA+CD25-. The TCR originated in a female donor with breast cancer. CDR3 sequence (DNA): TGTGCCAGCACCTTGACAGGGTGGGATGTTTCTGACTATGGCTACACCTTC. Protein sequence: CASTLTGWDVSDYGYTF.